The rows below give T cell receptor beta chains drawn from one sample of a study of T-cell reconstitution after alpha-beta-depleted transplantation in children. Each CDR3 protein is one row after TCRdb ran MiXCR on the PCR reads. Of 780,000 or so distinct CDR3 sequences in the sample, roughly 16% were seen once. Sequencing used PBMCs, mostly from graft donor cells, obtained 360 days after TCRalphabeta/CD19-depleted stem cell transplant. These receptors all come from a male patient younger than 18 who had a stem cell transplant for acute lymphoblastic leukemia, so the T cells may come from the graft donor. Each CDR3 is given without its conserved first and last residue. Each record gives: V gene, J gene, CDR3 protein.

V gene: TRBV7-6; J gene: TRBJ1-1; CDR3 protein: ASSSLGGEAF
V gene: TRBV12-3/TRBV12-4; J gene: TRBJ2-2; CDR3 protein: ASSPLLAGGRSTGELF
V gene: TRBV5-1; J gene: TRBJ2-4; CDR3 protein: ASSLGQGTLLLPKNIQY
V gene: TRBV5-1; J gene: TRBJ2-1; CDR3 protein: ASSPGLAGEAGQF
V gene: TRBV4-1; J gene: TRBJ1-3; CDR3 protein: ASSHQGRGNGNTIY
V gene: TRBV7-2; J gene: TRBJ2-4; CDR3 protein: ASSRSMGIHIQY
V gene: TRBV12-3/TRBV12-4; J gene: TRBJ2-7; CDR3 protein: ASSLRPGTAFYEQY
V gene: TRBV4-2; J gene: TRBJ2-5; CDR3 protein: ASSQVIRETQY
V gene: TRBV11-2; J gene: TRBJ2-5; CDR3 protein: ASSLDRGSWLETQY
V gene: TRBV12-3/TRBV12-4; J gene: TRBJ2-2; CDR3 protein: ASSLGTRALNTGELF
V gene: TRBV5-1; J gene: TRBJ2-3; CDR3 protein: ASSLAGTGETDTQY
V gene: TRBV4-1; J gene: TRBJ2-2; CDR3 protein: ASSGQRWGKAGELF
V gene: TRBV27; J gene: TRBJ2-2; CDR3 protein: ASSFASGLGTGELF
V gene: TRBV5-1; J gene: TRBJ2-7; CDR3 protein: ASSLVAGGPGEQY
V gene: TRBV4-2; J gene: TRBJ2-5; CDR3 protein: ASTLGFPPTRTLGQTQY
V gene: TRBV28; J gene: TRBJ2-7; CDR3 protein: ASSPPGRGLHEQY
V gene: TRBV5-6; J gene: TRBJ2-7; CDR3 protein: ASSLGPGASYEQY
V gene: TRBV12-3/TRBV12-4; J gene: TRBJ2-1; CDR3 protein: ASSPHPLARGNEQF
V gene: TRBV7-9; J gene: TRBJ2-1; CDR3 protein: ASSLNHQVSYNEQF
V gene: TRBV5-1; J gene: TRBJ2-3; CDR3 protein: ASRETSTDTQY
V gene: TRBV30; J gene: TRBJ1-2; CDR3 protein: ALRGQGFYGYT
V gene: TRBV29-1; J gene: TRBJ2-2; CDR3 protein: SVVARMNTGELF
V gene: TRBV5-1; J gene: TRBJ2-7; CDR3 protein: ASRLIYDEQY
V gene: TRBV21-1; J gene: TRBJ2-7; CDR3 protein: ASSKSETSPTYEQY
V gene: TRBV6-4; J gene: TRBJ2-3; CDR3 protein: ASSDSTGRTDTQY
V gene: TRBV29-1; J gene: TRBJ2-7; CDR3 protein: SVEGLEGLLAYEQY
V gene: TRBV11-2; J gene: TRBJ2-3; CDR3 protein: ASSLRSGREGDTQY
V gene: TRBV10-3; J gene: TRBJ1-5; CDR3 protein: AVRPTGDSNQPQH
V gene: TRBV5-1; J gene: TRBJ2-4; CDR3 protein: ASSLAGAVAKNIQY
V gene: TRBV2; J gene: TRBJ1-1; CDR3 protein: ASRTDWGTEAF
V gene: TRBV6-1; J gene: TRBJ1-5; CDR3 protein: ASRTTGYSNQPQH
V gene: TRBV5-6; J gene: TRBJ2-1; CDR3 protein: ASSSPGGTGAYNEQF
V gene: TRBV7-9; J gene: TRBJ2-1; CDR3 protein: ASSLPQPGTSVNEQF
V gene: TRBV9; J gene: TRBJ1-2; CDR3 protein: ASSVGGGRNGYT
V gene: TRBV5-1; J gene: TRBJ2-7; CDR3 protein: ASTLVGGSDEQY
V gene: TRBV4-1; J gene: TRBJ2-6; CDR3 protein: ASSQRRPGANVLT
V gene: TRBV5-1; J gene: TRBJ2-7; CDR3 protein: ASSLTSGSSGYEQY
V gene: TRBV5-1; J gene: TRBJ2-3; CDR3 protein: ASSLISLDTQY
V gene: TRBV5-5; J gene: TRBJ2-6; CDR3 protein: ASAWGSGANVLT
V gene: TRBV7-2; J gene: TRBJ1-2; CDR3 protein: AIVRGAGYT
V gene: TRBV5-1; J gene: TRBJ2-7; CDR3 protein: ASSSILFRDSGSYEQY
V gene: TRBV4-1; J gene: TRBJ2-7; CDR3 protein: ASSHGLAGTYEQY
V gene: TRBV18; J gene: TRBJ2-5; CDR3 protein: ASSPTTGLSGQETQY
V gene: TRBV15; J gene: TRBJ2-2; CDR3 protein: ATSRDPRLAGGNTGELF
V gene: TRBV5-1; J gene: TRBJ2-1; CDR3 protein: ASSPRPGTGFNEQF
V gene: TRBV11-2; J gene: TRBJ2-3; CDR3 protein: ASSLTSGTLTQY
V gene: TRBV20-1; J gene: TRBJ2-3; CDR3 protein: TQGLAATDTQY
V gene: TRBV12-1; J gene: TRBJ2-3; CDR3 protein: ASSFAPGLEFVTDTQY
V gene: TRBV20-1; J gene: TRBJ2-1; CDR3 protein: SAGGLAGVTNEQF
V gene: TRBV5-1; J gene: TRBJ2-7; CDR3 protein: ASSPGFDRGRYEQY
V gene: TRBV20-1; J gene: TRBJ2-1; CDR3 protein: SPGGGSSYNEQF